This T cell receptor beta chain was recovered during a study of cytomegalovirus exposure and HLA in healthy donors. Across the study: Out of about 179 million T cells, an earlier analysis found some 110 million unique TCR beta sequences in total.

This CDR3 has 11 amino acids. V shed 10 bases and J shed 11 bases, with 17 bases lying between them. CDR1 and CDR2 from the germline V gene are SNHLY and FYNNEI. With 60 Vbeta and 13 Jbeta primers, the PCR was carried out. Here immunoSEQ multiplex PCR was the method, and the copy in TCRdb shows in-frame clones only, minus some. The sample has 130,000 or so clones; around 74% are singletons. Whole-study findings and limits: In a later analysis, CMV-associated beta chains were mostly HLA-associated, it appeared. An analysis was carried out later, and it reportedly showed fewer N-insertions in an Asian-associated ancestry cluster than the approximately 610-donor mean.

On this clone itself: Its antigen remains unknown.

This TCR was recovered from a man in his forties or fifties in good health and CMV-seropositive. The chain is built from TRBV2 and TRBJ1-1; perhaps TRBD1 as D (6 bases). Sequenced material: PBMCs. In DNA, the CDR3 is TGTGCCACCCAGGGGCCGTCGTTGGCTTTCTTT. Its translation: CATQGPSLAFF. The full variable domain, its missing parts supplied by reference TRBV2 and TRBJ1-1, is EPEVTQTPSHQVTQMGQEVILRCVPISNHLYFYWYRQILGQKVEFLVSFYNNEISEKSEIFDDQFSVERPDGSNFTLKIRSTKLEDSAMYFCATQGPSLAFFGQGTRLTVV.